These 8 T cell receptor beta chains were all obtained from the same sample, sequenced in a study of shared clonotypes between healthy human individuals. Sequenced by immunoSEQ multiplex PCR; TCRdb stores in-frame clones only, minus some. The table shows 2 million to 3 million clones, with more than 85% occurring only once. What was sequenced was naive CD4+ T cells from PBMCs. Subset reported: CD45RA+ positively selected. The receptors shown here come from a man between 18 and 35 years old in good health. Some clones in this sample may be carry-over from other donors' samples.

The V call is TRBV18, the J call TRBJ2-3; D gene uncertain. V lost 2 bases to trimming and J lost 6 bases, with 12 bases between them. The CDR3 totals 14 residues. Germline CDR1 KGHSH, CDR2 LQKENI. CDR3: CASSPAVRSDTQYF. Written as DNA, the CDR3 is TGTGCCAGCTCACCAGCGGTTCGGTCGGATACGCAGTATTTT.

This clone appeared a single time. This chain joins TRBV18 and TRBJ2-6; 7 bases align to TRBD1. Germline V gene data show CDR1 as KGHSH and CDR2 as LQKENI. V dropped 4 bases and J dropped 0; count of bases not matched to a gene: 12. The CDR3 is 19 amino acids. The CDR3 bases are TGTGCCAGCTCACAGCCAGGACAGGACCTCTCCTCTGGGGCCAACGTCCTGACTTTC. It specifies CASSQPGQDLSSGANVLTF.

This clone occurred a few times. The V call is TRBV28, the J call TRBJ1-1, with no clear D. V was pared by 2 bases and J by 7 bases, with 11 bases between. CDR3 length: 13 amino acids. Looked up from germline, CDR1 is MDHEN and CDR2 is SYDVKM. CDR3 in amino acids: CASSLRVPNEAFF. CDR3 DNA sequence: TGTGCCAGCAGTTTACGCGTTCCAAATGAAGCTTTCTTT. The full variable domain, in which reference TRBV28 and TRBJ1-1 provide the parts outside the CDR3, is DVKVTQSSRYLVKRTGEKVFLECVQDMDHENMFWYRQDPGLGLRLIYFSYDVKMKEKGDIPEGYSVSREKKERFSLILESASTNQTSMYLCASSLRVPNEAFFGQGTRLTVV.

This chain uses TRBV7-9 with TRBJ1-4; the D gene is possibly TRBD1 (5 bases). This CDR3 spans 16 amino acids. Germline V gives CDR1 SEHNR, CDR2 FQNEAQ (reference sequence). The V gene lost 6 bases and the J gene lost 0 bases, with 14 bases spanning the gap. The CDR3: CASRPPGPATNEKLFF. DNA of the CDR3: TGTGCCAGCAGACCACCGGGGCCCGCAACTAATGAAAAACTGTTTTTT. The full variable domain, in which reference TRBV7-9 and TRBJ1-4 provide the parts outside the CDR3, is DTGVSQNPRHKITKRGQNVTFRCDPISEHNRLYWYRQTLGQGPEFLTYFQNEAQLEKSRLLSDRFSAERPKGSFSTLEIQRTEQGDSAMYLCASRPPGPATNEKLFFGSGTQLSVL.

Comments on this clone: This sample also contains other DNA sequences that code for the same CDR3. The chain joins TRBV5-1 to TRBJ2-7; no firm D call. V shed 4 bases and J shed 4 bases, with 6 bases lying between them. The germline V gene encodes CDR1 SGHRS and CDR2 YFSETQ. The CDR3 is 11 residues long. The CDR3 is CASSLEYEQYF. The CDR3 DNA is TGCGCCAGCAGCCTCGAATACGAGCAGTACTTC. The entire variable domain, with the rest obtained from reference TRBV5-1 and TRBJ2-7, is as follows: KAGVTQTPRYLIKTRGQQVTLSCSPISGHRSVSWYQQTPGQGLQFLFEYFSETQRNKGNFPGRFSGRQFSNSRSEMNVSTLELGDSALYLCASSLEYEQYFGPGTRLTVT.

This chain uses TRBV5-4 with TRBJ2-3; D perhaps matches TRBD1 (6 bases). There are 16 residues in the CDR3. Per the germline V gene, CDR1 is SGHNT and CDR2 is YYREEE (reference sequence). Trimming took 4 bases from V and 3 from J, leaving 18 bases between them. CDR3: CASSPGTGSETDTQYF. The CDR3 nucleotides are TGTGCCAGCAGCCCTGGTACAGGGTCAGAAACAGATACGCAGTATTTT.

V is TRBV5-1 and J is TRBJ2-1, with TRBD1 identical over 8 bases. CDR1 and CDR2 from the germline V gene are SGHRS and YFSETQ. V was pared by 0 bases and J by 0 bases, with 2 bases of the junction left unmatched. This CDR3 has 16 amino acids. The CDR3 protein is CASSLGDRPSYNEQFF. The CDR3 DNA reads TGCGCCAGCAGCTTGGGGGACAGGCCCTCCTACAATGAGCAGTTCTTC.

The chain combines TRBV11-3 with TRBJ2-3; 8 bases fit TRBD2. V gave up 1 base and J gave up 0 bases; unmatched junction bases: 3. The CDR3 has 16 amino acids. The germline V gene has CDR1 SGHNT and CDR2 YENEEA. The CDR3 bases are TGTGCCAGCAGCTTAGGACGGGGGGGTAGCACAGATACGCAGTATTTT. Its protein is CASSLGRGGSTDTQYF.